This T cell receptor (beta chain) was found in a study of cytomegalovirus exposure and HLA in healthy donors. It was with 60 Vbeta and 13 Jbeta primers that the PCR ran. Assay: immunoSEQ multiplex PCR; the TCRdb copy retains only in-frame clones and omits some. The sample includes roughly 160,000 clones, roughly four fifths of them seen just once. CDR3 length: 13 residues. With 5 bases removed from V and 4 bases from J, the gap between germline ends came to 9 bases. Germline CDR1 reads SGHTA; CDR2 reads FQGNSA. The chain is built from TRBV7-2 and TRBJ2-1; a weak D match, TRBD1 (6 bases). The specimen was PBMCs. The clonotype was recovered from a man aged 55-75 years in good health and CMV-seronegative. The CDR3 loop is CASSQDRYNEQFF. The CDR3 nucleotides read TGTGCCAGCAGCCAAGACAGGTACAATGAGCAGTTCTTC.